This T cell receptor beta chain was captured by sequencing in a study of T cell repertoires in aging, cancer and after chemotherapy. This clonotype was picked up a small number of times. The antigen is undetermined. Unmatched junction bases numbered 7, after V lost 2 bases and J lost 7 bases. This CDR3 is 14 amino acids long. From germline, CDR1 is MNHEY and CDR2 SVGAGI. Findings of the study overall: The repertoire data cannot show anything about immunological memory following chemotherapy.

A mixed TRB-A/B primer pool amplified rearranged TRB by multiplex touch-down PCR. TCRdb reprocessed the multiplex PCR reads via MiXCR and lists one record per CDR3 protein. The sample carries approximately 8,800 distinct CDR3 sequences, about 34% recorded once. TCR beta rearrangements were amplified from peripheral blood genomic DNA. This sequence joins TRBV6-5 and TRBJ1-2; 7 nucleotides match TRBD1. The sequencing input was blood. The sequence was collected from a human donor in good health. DNA of the CDR3: TGTGCCAGCAGTTACGGGGGACAGTCGGGTGGCTACACCTTC. This gives the protein CASSYGGQSGGYTF.